Presented here are 4 T cell receptor beta chains from one specimen sequenced in a study of human T cells and chemical hapten exposure. TCRdb re-analysed the RACE reads in MiXCR, keeping a single row per CDR3 protein. In the table there are approximately 49,000 distinct CDR3 sequences, less than 9.5% of which are singletons. Time point denoted: patch test 1, 2 weeks after DPC sensitization. The treatment denotes: therapeutic diphenylcyclopropenone sensitization with weekly scalp DPC. Sequencing was performed on whole blood, taken in connection with sensitization to the hapten diphenylcyclopropenone (DPC). These receptor sequences come from a woman aged 45-60 years with alopecia areata. Some clones in this sample may be carry-over from other donors' samples.

A word on this clonotype: This could be a read error, since a much larger clone is one nucleotide away. The chain has TRBV14 and TRBJ2-1, with 10 bases aligning to TRBD2. V was clipped by 4 bases and J by 6 bases; unmatched bases: 18. This CDR3 is 19 amino acids long. Germline CDR1 is SGHDN and CDR2 is FVKESK. CDR3: CASSLHYSAGGSPGNEQFF. DNA for the CDR3: TGTGCCAGCAGCCTCCATTATTCAGCGGGAGGGTCCCCCGGCAATGAGCAGTTCTTC.

This clonotype has only a few counts. The rearrangement joins TRBV7-2 to TRBJ1-1; 7 bases align to TRBD1. The CDR3 totals 14 residues. CDR1 is SGHTA and CDR2 is FQGNSA in the germline V gene. V dropped 2 bases and J dropped 4; count of bases not matched to a gene: 4. The CDR3 reads CASSLQGGSTEAFF. The CDR3 nucleotides are TGTGCCAGCAGCTTACAAGGGGGCAGCACTGAAGCTTTCTTT.

This clonotype was counted a few times. This chain uses TRBV11-3 with TRBJ2-1; no clear D gene. The V gene lost 0 bases and the J gene lost 9 bases, with 15 bases spanning the gap. The CDR3 loop spans 15 amino acids. The germline CDR1 and CDR2 sequences are SGHNT and YENEEA. The CDR3 DNA reads as TGTGCCAGCAGCTTAGATGTGCCTTCCCTGGGTGAGCAGTTCTTC. Translated: CASSLDVPSLGEQFF.

The table lists this clonotype with many counts. V usage is TRBV12-5 and J usage is TRBJ1-5; D not certain. The germline V gene has CDR1 LGHNT and CDR2 FRNRAP. The V end was cut by 2 bases, the J end by 7 bases, with 12 bases between. The CDR3 totals 14 residues. The CDR3 protein is CASGLLGLKQPQHF. The CDR3 DNA reads as TGTGCTAGTGGTTTGCTAGGGCTCAAACAGCCCCAGCATTTT.